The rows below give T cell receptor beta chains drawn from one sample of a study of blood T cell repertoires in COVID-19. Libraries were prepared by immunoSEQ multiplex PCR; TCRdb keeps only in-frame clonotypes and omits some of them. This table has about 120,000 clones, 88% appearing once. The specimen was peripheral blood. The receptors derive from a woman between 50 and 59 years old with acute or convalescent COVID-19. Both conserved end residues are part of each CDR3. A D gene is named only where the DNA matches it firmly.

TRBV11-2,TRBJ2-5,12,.,CASSSSRETQYF,TGTGCCAGCAGCTCTTCGAGGGAGACCCAGTACTTC
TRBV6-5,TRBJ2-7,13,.,CASSRGIYYEQYF,TGTGCCAGCTCGCGGGGCATCTACTACGAGCAGTACTTC
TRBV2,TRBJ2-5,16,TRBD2,CASSDLRSGNEETQYF,TGTGCCAGCAGTGACCTCCGTAGCGGGAATGAAGAGACCCAGTACTTC
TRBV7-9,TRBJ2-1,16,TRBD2,CASSLVAGGPINEQFF,TGTGCCAGCAGCTTAGTGGCGGGAGGGCCTATAAATGAGCAGTTCTTC
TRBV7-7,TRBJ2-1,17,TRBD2,CASSPTGGRAGYNEQFF,TGTGCCAGCAGCCCCACGGGCGGGAGGGCCGGATACAATGAGCAGTTCTTC
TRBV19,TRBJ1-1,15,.,CASSPERGRNTEAFF,TGTGCCAGTAGTCCCGAGCGGGGGAGGAACACTGAAGCTTTCTTT
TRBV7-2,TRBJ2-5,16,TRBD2,CASTVSRASGTETQYF,TGTGCCAGCACCGTAAGCAGGGCTAGCGGGACGGAGACCCAGTACTTC
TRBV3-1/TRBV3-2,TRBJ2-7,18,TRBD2,CASSQARGLAGSSYEQYF,TGTGCCAGCAGCCAAGCAAGGGGACTAGCGGGTAGCTCCTACGAGCAGTACTTC
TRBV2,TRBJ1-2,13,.,CASSEVRLYGYTF,TGTGCCAGCAGTGAAGTGCGGCTCTATGGCTACACCTTC
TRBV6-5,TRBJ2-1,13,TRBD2,CASSGRDNNEQFF,TGTGCCAGCAGCGGGAGGGACAACAATGAGCAGTTCTTC